This T cell receptor beta chain emerged from a study of blood T cell repertoires in COVID-19. Germline values: CDR1 SEHNR, CDR2 FQNEAQ (reference sequence). Trimming took 1 base from V and 6 from J, leaving 10 bases between them. The CDR3 length is 15 residues. The assay was immunoSEQ multiplex PCR, and TCRdb's table has in-frame clones only and misses some. The profile shows roughly 300,000 clones, more than 75% of them singletons. The clonotype was recovered from a young woman who had recovered from COVID-19. The sample taken for sequencing was PBMCs or T cells enriched from blood (not recorded which). This rearrangement joins TRBV7-9 to TRBJ1-6; no clear D gene. The CDR3 DNA reads as TGTGCCAGCAGCTTAGGGCTCCCGGGTAATTCACCCCTCCACTTT. It encodes CASSLGLPGNSPLHF.